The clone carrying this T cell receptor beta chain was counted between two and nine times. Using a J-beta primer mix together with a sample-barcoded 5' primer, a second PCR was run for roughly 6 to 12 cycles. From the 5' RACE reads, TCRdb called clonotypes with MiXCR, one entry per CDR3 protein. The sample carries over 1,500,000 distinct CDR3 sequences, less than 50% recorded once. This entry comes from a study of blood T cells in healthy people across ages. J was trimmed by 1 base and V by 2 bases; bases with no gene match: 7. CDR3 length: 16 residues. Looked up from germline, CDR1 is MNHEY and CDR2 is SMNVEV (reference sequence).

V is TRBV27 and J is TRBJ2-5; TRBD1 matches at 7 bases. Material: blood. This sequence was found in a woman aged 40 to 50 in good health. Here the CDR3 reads CASSLHDRASQETQYF. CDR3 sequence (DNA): TGTGCCAGCAGTTTACACGACAGGGCCTCCCAAGAGACCCAGTACTTC.